The clone carrying this T cell receptor beta chain is deemed medium-sized. This entry belongs to a study of metastatic and nonmetastatic thyroid tumors. Study as a whole: Repertoire data that came from the blood and tumor or nodule tissue of malignant and benign thyroid patients were compared.

TCRdb re-called the PCR reads through MiXCR. The repertoire holds about 16,000 clones, with roughly 32% as singletons. J gave up 7 bases and V 7 bases, and 6 bases lay outside the gene matches. CDR1 is SNHLY and CDR2 is FYNNEI in the germline V gene. The CDR3 sequence is 14 residues long. Not a single patient had been given any form of treatment at any point before undergoing thyroid surgery. The sequence was collected from a female donor with papillary thyroid cancer or a benign thyroid nodule (not recorded which). Some clones in this sample may be carry-over from other donors' samples. Sequencing input: blood. The chain joins TRBV2 to TRBJ1-5; 11 bases are a match to TRBD1. CDR3 nucleotide sequence: TGTGCCAGCACCGGACAGGGGGCAAGACAGCCCCAGCATTTT. Its protein product is CASTGQGARQPQHF.